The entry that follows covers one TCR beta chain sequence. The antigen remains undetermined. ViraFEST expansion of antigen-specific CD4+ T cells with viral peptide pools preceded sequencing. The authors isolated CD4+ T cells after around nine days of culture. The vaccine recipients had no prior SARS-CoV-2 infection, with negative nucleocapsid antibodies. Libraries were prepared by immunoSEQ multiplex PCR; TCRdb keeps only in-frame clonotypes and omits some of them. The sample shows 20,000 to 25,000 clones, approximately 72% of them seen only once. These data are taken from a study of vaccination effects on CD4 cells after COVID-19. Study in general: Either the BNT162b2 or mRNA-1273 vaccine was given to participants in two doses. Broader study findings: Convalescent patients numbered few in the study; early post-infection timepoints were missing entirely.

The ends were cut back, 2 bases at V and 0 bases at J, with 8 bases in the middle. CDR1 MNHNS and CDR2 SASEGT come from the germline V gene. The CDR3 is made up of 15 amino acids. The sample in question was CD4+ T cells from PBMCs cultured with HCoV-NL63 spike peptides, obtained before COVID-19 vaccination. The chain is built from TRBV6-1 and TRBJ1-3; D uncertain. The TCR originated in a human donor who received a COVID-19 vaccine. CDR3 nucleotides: TGTGCCAGCAGTGAAACAGTCAGCTCTGGAAACACCATATATTTT. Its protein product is CASSETVSSGNTIYF.